Each of the 5 T cell receptor beta chains below was sequenced from the same sample in a study of beta chain features in type 1 diabetes. No antigen has been identified for these receptors. Study-level findings and limits: Type 1 diabetes patients showed a moderate but significant shortening of TCRB CDR3s in all four CD4+ subsets.

The isolated RNA, all of it, was reverse transcribed, so expressed TCRB transcripts were what got sequenced. The data were produced by immunoSEQ multiplex PCR, yet TCRdb's version contains in-frame clones alone and is incomplete. The sample lists about 740,000 clones, 13% occurring once. The sequenced sample was naive CD4+ T cells from blood. Receptors were obtained from a man aged 18 to 29 with type 1 diabetes.

Only a few counts were recorded for this clone. CDR3 DNA: TGTGCCAGCAGTTTTTTGCCCAAGCGGGGGGCAGTAGCCTACAATGAGCAGTTCTTC. Translation: CASSFLPKRGAVAYNEQFF. The J gene is TRBJ2-1, the V gene TRBV28; 9 nucleotides agree with TRBD2. V lost 3 bases, J lost 2 bases, and 14 bases stayed unmatched. The CDR3 spans 19 residues. The germline V gene has CDR1 MDHEN and CDR2 SYDVKM.

The table lists this clone with a few counts. The CDR3 here is CAWSVLQDGPPTKQYF. In DNA, the CDR3 is TGTGCCTGGAGTGTTCTGCAGGACGGACCACCTACGAAGCAGTACTTC. This chain joins TRBV30 and TRBJ2-7; D unclear. V was clipped by 0 bases and J by 8 bases, with 23 bases between them. The germline gives CDR1 GTSNPN, CDR2 SVGIG (reference sequence). This CDR3 comprises 16 residues.

This clone was observed a handful of times. The chain has TRBV30 and TRBJ1-2, with D possibly being TRBD1 (5 bases). From germline, CDR1 is GTSNPN and CDR2 SVGIG (reference sequence). CDR3 size: 15 residues. Trimming removed 5 bases at V and 0 bases at J, with 16 bases between. CDR3 in DNA: TGTGCCTGGGCCCCCCGACAGCTTCCTAACTATGGCTACACCTTC. This sequence encodes CAWAPRQLPNYGYTF.

Regarding this clone: The same CDR3 arises from other DNA sequences in this sample as well. The chain uses TRBV27 and TRBJ1-1, with 9 bases that match TRBD1. Germline V gene lookup returns CDR1 MNHEY and CDR2 SMNVEV (reference sequence). With V trimmed by 6 bases and J by 4 bases, 3 bases remained unmatched. There are 13 residues in the CDR3. CDR3 loop: CASRGTGRTEAFF. The CDR3 nucleotides read TGTGCCAGCAGAGGGACAGGGCGCACTGAAGCTTTCTTT.

This clone was found a few times. This sequence joins TRBV30 and TRBJ2-2, with D perhaps assigned TRBD1 or TRBD2 (5 bases each). The CDR3 is 15 amino acids. In germline, CDR1 is GTSNPN, CDR2 SVGIG (reference sequence). V lost 5 bases to trimming and J lost 2 bases, with 15 bases between them. The CDR3 protein is CAWGTFDSNTGELFF. In DNA form, the CDR3 reads TGTGCCTGGGGGACCTTTGACAGCAACACCGGGGAGCTGTTTTTT.